Following are 31 T cell receptor beta chains from one sample sequenced in a study of shared T cell receptors in the human thymus. Profiled with immunoSEQ multiplex PCR; TCRdb holds only in-frame clones, not every one. Of 630,000 or so clones in the sample, about 87% were seen once. These data also featured in a second study, about human thymus T cells.

Sequenced material: thymocytes. These TCRs come from a boy in the first two years of life with a congenital heart defect.

J is TRBJ2-1 and V is TRBV7-8, with 8 positions matching TRBD2. There are 15 residues in the CDR3. V gave up 7 bases and J gave up 5 bases; unmatched junction bases: 10. CDR1 is SGHVS and CDR2 is FQNEAQ in the germline V gene. In DNA, the CDR3 is TGTGCCAGCATTGAAGGAGGCGGGAGGCACAATGAGCAGTTCTTC. It specifies CASIEGGGRHNEQFF.

The rearrangement links TRBV4-1 to TRBJ2-5; 9 nucleotides line up with TRBD2. The junction had 15 bases not matched to a gene; V was cut back by 6 bases and J by 7 bases. There are 16 residues in the CDR3. CDR1 and CDR2 from the germline V gene are MGHRA and YSYEKL. For the CDR3, the DNA is TGCGCCAGCAGGGCCGGGACTAGCAGCGTTTTGGGGACCCAGTACTTC. Amino acids: CASRAGTSSVLGTQYF.

The J gene is TRBJ2-5, the V gene TRBV28; tentatively, D is TRBD1 (5 bases). V shed 4 bases and J shed 3 bases, with 15 bases lying between them. Germline-derived CDR1 and CDR2 are MDHEN and SYDVKM. The CDR3 length is 15 residues. The CDR3 DNA sequence: TGTGCCAGCAGTTCCCACAGGTTATGGGAAGAGACCCAGTACTTC. It is translated as CASSSHRLWEETQYF. The whole variable domain, remainder taken from reference TRBV28 and TRBJ2-5, is DVKVTQSSRYLVKRTGEKVFLECVQDMDHENMFWYRQDPGLGLRLIYFSYDVKMKEKGDIPEGYSVSREKKERFSLILESASTNQTSMYLCASSSHRLWEETQYFGPGTRLLVL.

The rearrangement joins TRBV7-9 to TRBJ2-7, with TRBD1 as a possible D gene (6 bases). There are 14 residues in the CDR3. CDR1 and CDR2 (germline): SEHNR, FQNEAQ (reference sequence). V lost 1 base, J lost 2 bases, and 9 bases lay in between. The CDR3 region is CASSLGGRPYEQYF. DNA for the CDR3: TGTGCCAGCAGCTTAGGGGGGCGCCCCTACGAGCAGTACTTC. The entire variable domain, with the rest obtained from reference TRBV7-9 and TRBJ2-7, is as follows: DTGVSQNPRHKITKRGQNVTFRCDPISEHNRLYWYRQTLGQGPEFLTYFQNEAQLEKSRLLSDRFSAERPKGSFSTLEIQRTEQGDSAMYLCASSLGGRPYEQYFGPGTRLTVT.

This chain links TRBV29-1 with TRBJ2-3, with 8 bases identical to TRBD2. Per the germline V gene, CDR1 is SQVTM and CDR2 is ANQGSEA. Trimming at V came to 7 bases and at J to 4 bases, leaving 13 bases not matched to a gene. This CDR3 has 15 amino acids. The CDR3 DNA reads as TGCAGCGCCCACGAAACGGGAGGGGGTCCAGATACGCAGTATTTT. Translation: CSAHETGGGPDTQYF.

The rearrangement links TRBV27 to TRBJ1-5; no clear D. V was clipped by 5 bases and J by 5 bases, with 10 bases between them. The germline gives CDR1 MNHEY, CDR2 SMNVEV (reference sequence). The CDR3 consists of 13 residues. The CDR3: CASSATSYQPQHF. CDR3 DNA: TGTGCCAGCAGTGCGACATCTTATCAGCCCCAGCATTTT.

J is TRBJ1-3 and V is TRBV9; a possible D gene is TRBD1 (6 bases). The CDR3 sequence is 11 residues long. V was shortened by 3 bases and J by 9 bases, with 7 bases between the two germline ends. Germline CDR1 is SGDLS and CDR2 is YYNGEE. The CDR3, as DNA: TGTGCCAGCAGCGCAGGGGTCACCATATATTTT. Translated: CASSAGVTIYF. The variable domain in full, completed from reference TRBV9 and TRBJ1-3, reads DSGVTQTPKHLITATGQRVTLRCSPRSGDLSVYWYQQSLDQGLQFLIQYYNGEERAKGNILERFSAQQFPDLHSELNLSSLELGDSALYFCASSAGVTIYFGEGSWLTVV.

The CDR3 loop is CASSSDRDEERELYEQYF. The CDR3 DNA sequence: TGTGCCAGCAGCTCAGACAGGGACGAGGAGCGGGAGTTATACGAGCAGTACTTC. This chain joins TRBV7-9 and TRBJ2-7, with TRBD2 as a possible D gene (8 bases). The CDR3 loop spans 18 amino acids. V lost 4 bases and J lost 4, with 26 bases in between. Germline CDR1 is SEHNR and CDR2 is FQNEAQ (reference sequence). The variable domain in full, completed from reference TRBV7-9 and TRBJ2-7, reads DTGVSQNPRHKITKRGQNVTFRCDPISEHNRLYWYRQTLGQGPEFLTYFQNEAQLEKSRLLSDRFSAERPKGSFSTLEIQRTEQGDSAMYLCASSSDRDEERELYEQYFGPGTRLTVT.

The genes are TRBV28 and TRBJ2-7; possible D gene TRBD1, 5 bases. Germline V gene data show CDR1 as MDHEN and CDR2 as SYDVKM. This CDR3 has 13 amino acids. V lost 2 bases, J lost 10 bases, and 15 bases lay in between. The chain's CDR3 is CASSLSRATKQYF. In nucleotides, the CDR3 is TGTGCCAGCAGTTTAAGCAGGGCCACGAAACAGTACTTC.

The chain uses TRBV9 and TRBJ2-1; TRBD2 aligns across 8 bases. The CDR3 is 13 residues long. The V and J ends lost 4 bases and 9 bases, in that order; junction bases with no gene match: 6. CDR1 is SGDLS and CDR2 is YYNGEE in the germline V gene. CDR3 in DNA: TGTGCCAGCAGCATCGGGACTAGAATTGAGCAGTTCTTC. Protein sequence: CASSIGTRIEQFF.

This clone was counted only a few times. This rearrangement joins TRBV28 to TRBJ2-7, with 7 bases that match TRBD2. CDR3 length: 16 residues. Germline V CDR1 and CDR2: MDHEN, SYDVKM. The junction had 19 bases not matched to a gene; V was cut back by 8 bases and J by 6 bases. CDR3 region: CASEGSGDRGEGEQYF. The CDR3 nucleotides are TGTGCCAGCGAGGGGAGCGGGGACCGCGGGGAGGGCGAGCAGTACTTC.

J is TRBJ2-5 and V is TRBV11-2; 11 bases align to TRBD2. The V gene's germline CDR1 is SGHAT and CDR2 FQNNGV. The junction had 8 bases not matched to a gene; V was cut back by 6 bases and J by 5 bases. This CDR3 is 15 amino acids long. CDR3 coding DNA: TGTGCCAGCAGATTACTAGCGGGAGCAGGGGAGACCCAGTACTTC. As protein: CASRLLAGAGETQYF.

This clone was detected once. The chain employs TRBV7-2 and TRBJ2-7, with D possibly matching TRBD1 (5 bases). The CDR3 contains 16 residues. The germline V and J ends were trimmed by 0 bases and 0 bases, with 12 bases remaining between them. Germline CDR1 is SGHTA and CDR2 is FQGNSA. The CDR3 loop is CASSLAGRNSSYEQYF. The CDR3, as DNA: TGTGCCAGCAGCTTAGCGGGGCGGAATAGCTCCTACGAGCAGTACTTC. The entire variable domain, with the rest obtained from reference TRBV7-2 and TRBJ2-7, is as follows: GAGVSQSPSNKVTEKGKDVELRCDPISGHTALYWYRQSLGQGLEFLIYFQGNSAPDKSGLPSDRFSAERTGGSVSTLTIQRTQQEDSAVYLCASSLAGRNSSYEQYFGPGTRLTVT.

The chain carries TRBV6-1 and TRBJ1-2; D is possibly TRBD1 (5 bases). Germline assignment: CDR1 MNHNS and CDR2 SASEGT. The V and J ends lost 3 bases and 1 base respectively, with 15 bases between them. This CDR3 comprises 16 residues. The CDR3 nucleotides read TGTGCCAGCAGTGATCTTGAGACAGATTTTAACTATGGCTACACCTTC. Amino acids: CASSDLETDFNYGYTF.

The V and J genes are TRBV2 and TRBJ2-5; TRBD2 matches at 12 bases. Losses at the gene ends were 10 bases for V and 6 bases for J; bases not matched to a gene: 9. CDR3 size: 14 residues. Germline V gene lookup returns CDR1 SNHLY and CDR2 FYNNEI. CDR3 residues: CATRMTSGGQTQYF. The CDR3 nucleotides are TGTGCCACCCGGATGACTAGCGGGGGCCAGACCCAGTACTTC.

This clone was seen only a few times. V usage is TRBV27 and J usage is TRBJ1-4; tentatively, D is TRBD1 (6 bases). Looked up from germline, CDR1 is MNHEY and CDR2 is SMNVEV (reference sequence). Trimming left V 5 bases short and J 8 bases short, with 18 bases between. This CDR3 region has 15 residues. The CDR3 spells CASSPSQGNGEKLFF. DNA for the CDR3: TGTGCCAGCAGTCCTAGCCAGGGGAATGGGGAAAAACTGTTTTTT.

The chain has TRBV4-1 and TRBJ2-1; 9 bases are a match to TRBD2. With V trimmed by 1 base and J by 5 bases, 9 bases remained unmatched. CDR3 size: 17 residues. Germline V lookup: CDR1 MGHRA, CDR2 YSYEKL. This chain's CDR3 is CASSQGLSAGGNNEQFF. As DNA, the CDR3 is TGCGCCAGCAGCCAAGGACTCTCAGCGGGAGGTAACAATGAGCAGTTCTTC.

The gene calls are TRBV5-6 and TRBJ1-4; a possible D gene is TRBD1 (6 bases). CDR1 is SGHDT, CDR2 YYEEEE, per germline. V lost 0 bases to trimming and J lost 4 bases, with 10 bases between them. There are 15 residues in the CDR3. CDR3 sequence (DNA): TGTGCCAGCAGCTTGGTAGGACAGCGTAATGAAAAACTGTTTTTT. The encoded protein is CASSLVGQRNEKLFF.

This chain links TRBV7-9 with TRBJ2-5; 7 bases fit TRBD1. J gave up 2 bases and V 4 bases, and 4 bases lay outside the gene matches. The CDR3 runs to 14 residues. Per germline, CDR1 SEHNR and CDR2 FQNEAQ (reference sequence). Here the CDR3 reads CASSSGTVQETQYF. The CDR3 DNA reads as TGTGCCAGCAGCTCAGGGACAGTACAAGAGACCCAGTACTTC.

This clone showed up just once. V is TRBV15 and J is TRBJ1-5, with a possible D match to TRBD1 (5 bases). CDR1 LNHNV and CDR2 YYDKDF come from the germline V gene (reference sequence). V lost 5 bases and J 5 bases, leaving 16 bases between the germline ends. CDR3 length equals 15 residues. The CDR3 sequence: CATSAGTIIYQPQHF. The CDR3, as DNA: TGTGCCACCAGCGCGGGGACTATTATTTATCAGCCCCAGCATTTT. The variable domain in full, completed from reference TRBV15 and TRBJ1-5, reads DAMVIQNPRYQVTQFGKPVTLSCSQTLNHNVMYWYQQKSSQAPKLLFHYYDKDFNNEADTPDNFQSRRPNTSFCFLDIRSPGLGDTAMYLCATSAGTIIYQPQHFGDGTRLSIL.

The rearrangement uses TRBV25-1 and TRBJ1-2; 8 bases agree with TRBD1. After removal of 2 bases from V and 3 bases from J, the junction contained 2 bases not matched to a gene. CDR3 length equals 14 residues. The germline V gene has CDR1 MGHDK and CDR2 SYGVNS. In DNA form, the CDR3 reads TGTGCCAGCAGTGAAGAGACAGGGGACTATGGCTACACCTTC. Translating it yields CASSEETGDYGYTF.

V gene TRBV27 combines with J gene TRBJ2-7, with 10 positions matching TRBD2. The CDR3 covers 17 residues. Unmatched junction bases numbered 17, after V lost 6 bases and J lost 6 bases. The germline V gene encodes CDR1 MNHEY and CDR2 SMNVEV (reference sequence). The CDR3 region has the DNA TGTGCCAGCAGCCAGAAAAGGGCGGCTAGCGGGGGAAGCGAGCAGTACTTC. Translating it yields CASSQKRAASGGSEQYF.

The chain couples TRBV27 to TRBJ2-3; D is possibly TRBD2 (6 bases). Germline V CDR1 and CDR2: MNHEY, SMNVEV (reference sequence). The germline V and J ends were trimmed by 6 bases and 3 bases, with 22 bases remaining between them. CDR3 length: 17 residues. This CDR3 reads CASRSGGAGPKTDTQYF. The CDR3 coding sequence is TGTGCCAGCAGGTCCGGTGGTGCGGGACCAAAAACAGATACGCAGTATTTT.

V and J are TRBV6-1 and TRBJ2-7; D may be TRBD2 (6 bases). The CDR3 loop spans 14 amino acids. Trimming removed 4 bases at V and 4 bases at J, with 14 bases between. Germline V CDR1 and CDR2: MNHNS, SASEGT. The CDR3 loop is CASSGRSGGYEQYF. CDR3 in DNA: TGTGCCAGCAGTGGCCGTTCCGGGGGATACGAGCAGTACTTC.

V is TRBV9 and J is TRBJ2-1; 7 bases are a match to TRBD1. CDR3 length equals 19 residues. The germline V gene has CDR1 SGDLS and CDR2 YYNGEE. With V trimmed by 3 bases and J by 0 bases, 15 bases remained unmatched. The CDR3 spells CASSARSGTVHLSYNEQFF. CDR3 nucleotides: TGTGCCAGCAGCGCCCGTTCCGGGACAGTTCACCTCTCCTACAATGAGCAGTTCTTC. Full variable domain (outside the CDR3, taken from reference TRBV9 and TRBJ2-1): DSGVTQTPKHLITATGQRVTLRCSPRSGDLSVYWYQQSLDQGLQFLIQYYNGEERAKGNILERFSAQQFPDLHSELNLSSLELGDSALYFCASSARSGTVHLSYNEQFFGPGTRLTVL.

CDR3 DNA sequence: TGTGCCAGCAGCAAGAGACCGGGGGGCCTTCGCTCTGGAAACACCATATATTTT. This codes for CASSKRPGGLRSGNTIYF. The chain couples TRBV7-2 to TRBJ1-3, with a tentative D call TRBD1 (6 bases). The CDR3 is 18 amino acids. V shed 5 bases and J shed 0 bases, with 20 bases lying between them. Germline CDR1 and CDR2: SGHTA and FQGNSA. The entire variable domain, with the rest obtained from reference TRBV7-2 and TRBJ1-3, is as follows: GAGVSQSPSNKVTEKGKDVELRCDPISGHTALYWYRQSLGQGLEFLIYFQGNSAPDKSGLPSDRFSAERTGGSVSTLTIQRTQQEDSAVYLCASSKRPGGLRSGNTIYFGEGSWLTVV.

The V and J genes are TRBV11-3 and TRBJ1-1; tentative D call: TRBD1 (5 bases). The CDR3 length is 12 residues. The V and J ends lost 2 bases and 8 bases respectively, with 9 bases between them. Germline CDR1 and CDR2: SGHNT and YENEEA. CDR3 nucleotides: TGTGCCAGCAGCTTATCGGGGGGAGAAGCTTTCTTT. Its translation: CASSLSGGEAFF.

The chain links TRBV28 to TRBJ2-2; 10 bases fit TRBD1. There are 16 residues in the CDR3. CDR1 is MDHEN and CDR2 is SYDVKM in the germline V gene. The J segment lost 3 bases and the V segment lost 4 bases, leaving 5 bases of the junction unmatched. In DNA, the CDR3 is TGTGCCAGCAGTTCCGGACAGGGGGGGGACACCGGGGAGCTGTTTTTT. As protein: CASSSGQGGDTGELFF.

The gene calls are TRBV19 and TRBJ2-1; 8 bases are a match to TRBD2. Trimming removed 4 bases from V and 4 bases from J; junction bases left unmatched: 3. CDR3 length equals 14 residues. Germline V gives CDR1 LNHDA, CDR2 SQIVND (reference sequence). The CDR3 is CASSTLAGYNEQFF. The CDR3 nucleotides are TGTGCCAGTAGTACCCTAGCGGGTTACAATGAGCAGTTCTTC.

The CDR3: CASSPMTANTEAFF. The CDR3 DNA reads as TGTGCCAGCAGTCCCATGACAGCGAACACTGAAGCTTTCTTT. The chain is built from TRBV28 and TRBJ1-1; D is perhaps TRBD1 (5 bases). This CDR3 has 14 amino acids. Germline V gene lookup returns CDR1 MDHEN and CDR2 SYDVKM. Between the trimmed V and J ends, which lost 5 bases and 1 base, there was a span of 11 bases. The variable domain in full, with the rest retrieved from reference TRBV28 and TRBJ1-1, is DVKVTQSSRYLVKRTGEKVFLECVQDMDHENMFWYRQDPGLGLRLIYFSYDVKMKEKGDIPEGYSVSREKKERFSLILESASTNQTSMYLCASSPMTANTEAFFGQGTRLTVV.

The chain recombines TRBV7-3 with TRBJ2-2; D might be TRBD2 (6 bases). V was trimmed by 1 base and J by 4 bases, leaving 13 bases between them. Germline V lookup: CDR1 SGHTA, CDR2 FQGTGA. The CDR3 contains 16 residues. The CDR3: CASSLREARGTGELFF. The CDR3 bases are TGTGCCAGCAGCTTAAGGGAGGCCCGGGGCACCGGGGAGCTGTTTTTT.